Each of the 31 T cell receptor beta chains below was sequenced from the same sample in a study of shared clonotypes between healthy human individuals. Method: immunoSEQ multiplex PCR; TCRdb's copy keeps in-frame clones and lacks some. Altogether about 2.2 million clones are present, 93% being singletons, with the ten largest covering 1.5% to 2%. Terminally differentiated effector memory CD45RA+ cells were excluded from the naive CD8 cells, which were CD45RO-negative and positively selected for CCR7. Sequencing used naive CD8+ T cells from PBMCs. These receptors came from a man between 18 and 35 years old in good health. Some clones in this sample may be carry-over from other donors' samples.

This chain joins TRBV28 and TRBJ2-7, with D unresolved. CDR1 and CDR2 from the germline V gene are MDHEN and SYDVKM. The CDR3 is made up of 15 amino acids. V lost 2 bases to trimming and J lost 0 bases, with 11 bases between them. The CDR3 nucleotides read TGTGCCAGCAGTTTAGTCCCTCGCGGCTCCTACGAGCAGTACTTC. The encoded protein is CASSLVPRGSYEQYF. Variable domain in full (rest from reference TRBV28 and TRBJ2-7): DVKVTQSSRYLVKRTGEKVFLECVQDMDHENMFWYRQDPGLGLRLIYFSYDVKMKEKGDIPEGYSVSREKKERFSLILESASTNQTSMYLCASSLVPRGSYEQYFGPGTRLTVT.

The genes are TRBV28 and TRBJ1-2; D not certain. The V gene lost 5 bases and the J gene lost 2 bases, with 15 bases spanning the gap. The CDR3 is 15 amino acids. Germline V CDR1 and CDR2: MDHEN, SYDVKM. In DNA form, the CDR3 reads TGTGCCAGCAGTCCGCCCCTATCGAGGAACTATGGCTACACCTTC. Translating gives CASSPPLSRNYGYTF.

There are a few counts of this clone. The identical CDR3 is also encoded by other nucleotide sequences in the sample. The gene calls are TRBV30 and TRBJ1-1; perhaps TRBD1 as D (5 bases). This CDR3 region has 14 residues. Trimming removed 0 bases at V and 1 base at J, with 9 bases between. Germline V gives CDR1 GTSNPN, CDR2 SVGIG (reference sequence). This CDR3 reads CAWSVGVGNTEAFF. For the CDR3, the DNA is TGTGCCTGGAGTGTGGGGGTCGGGAACACTGAAGCTTTCTTT.

The chain joins TRBV19 to TRBJ1-5; D is possibly TRBD1 (6 bases). Germline V lookup: CDR1 LNHDA, CDR2 SQIVND (reference sequence). The CDR3 is 20 residues long. The V gene lost 3 bases and the J gene lost 2 bases, with 26 bases spanning the gap. The CDR3 sequence is CASSIFLSLGGARGNQPQHF. In DNA, the CDR3 is TGTGCCAGTAGTATTTTCTTGAGTTTAGGGGGGGCGCGGGGCAATCAGCCCCAGCATTTT. Full variable domain (remainder filled in from reference TRBV19 and TRBJ1-5): DGGITQSPKYLFRKEGQNVTLSCEQNLNHDAMYWYRQDPGQGLRLIYYSQIVNDFQKGDIAEGYSVSREKKESFPLTVTSAQKNPTAFYLCASSIFLSLGGARGNQPQHFGDGTRLSIL.

The chain couples TRBV27 to TRBJ1-2; TRBD1 aligns across 12 bases. The CDR3 runs to 14 residues. From germline, CDR1 is MNHEY and CDR2 SMNVEV (reference sequence). Unmatched junction bases numbered 2, after V lost 3 bases and J lost 6 bases. Here the CDR3 reads CASSFGTGGNGYTF. CDR3 sequence (DNA): TGTGCCAGCAGTTTCGGGACAGGGGGCAATGGCTACACCTTC.

The chain has TRBV7-9 and TRBJ1-1, with D hard to call. Germline CDR1 is SEHNR and CDR2 is FQNEAQ (reference sequence). The CDR3 runs to 14 residues. Trimming removed 5 bases from V and 5 bases from J, with 15 bases in between. The CDR3 is CASSPGVGPTEAFF. The CDR3 DNA sequence: TGTGCCAGCAGCCCCGGGGTCGGGCCGACTGAAGCTTTCTTT.

The genes are TRBV28 and TRBJ2-2; D might be TRBD1 or TRBD2, each matching 5 bases. Trimming stripped 8 bases from V and 7 bases from J, with 23 bases between. Germline CDR1 and CDR2: MDHEN and SYDVKM. CDR3 size: 16 residues. CDR3 coding DNA: TGTGCCAGCGGATTGGAGCGTCAGGGACGAGACGGGGAGCTGTTTTTT. The encoded protein is CASGLERQGRDGELFF.

This chain uses TRBV7-8 with TRBJ2-7; 7 nucleotides line up with TRBD1. Losses at the gene ends were 1 base for V and 1 base for J; bases not matched to a gene: 4. The germline CDR1 and CDR2 sequences are SGHVS and FQNEAQ. The CDR3 loop spans 15 amino acids. The chain's CDR3 is CASSLETGISYEQYF. The CDR3 DNA is TGTGCCAGCAGCTTAGAGACAGGGATTTCCTACGAGCAGTACTTC.

The gene calls are TRBV7-9 and TRBJ1-1; perhaps TRBD1 as D (5 bases). Germline V gene data show CDR1 as SEHNR and CDR2 as FQNEAQ (reference sequence). The V and J ends lost 1 base and 1 base respectively, with 10 bases between them. This CDR3 is 15 amino acids long. CDR3 DNA: TGTGCCAGCAGCTTAGTTCGGGGGGAGAACACTGAAGCTTTCTTT. Translating gives CASSLVRGENTEAFF.

This clone has just a few counts. V gene TRBV7-6 combines with J gene TRBJ1-1, with D unresolved. The CDR3 runs to 14 residues. The V and J ends lost 5 bases and 3 bases respectively, with 13 bases between them. Per germline, CDR1 SGHVS and CDR2 FNYEAQ. The CDR3 protein is CASSPGAVYTEAFF. CDR3 DNA sequence: TGTGCCAGCAGCCCTGGAGCCGTGTACACTGAAGCTTTCTTT.

This clone has a single count. The V call is TRBV10-3, the J call TRBJ1-4, with 8 positions matching TRBD1. The CDR3 loop spans 17 amino acids. The J segment lost 3 bases and the V segment lost 7 bases, leaving 13 bases of the junction unmatched. CDR1 is ENHRY and CDR2 is SYGVKD in the germline V gene. The CDR3 DNA sequence: TGTGCCATCAAAAGCGGACAGGGTGGGCTGGCTAATGAAAAACTGTTTTTT. Encoded protein: CAIKSGQGGLANEKLFF.

To note about this clone: In the same sample, other DNA sequences code for this CDR3. The chain has TRBV6-1 and TRBJ2-5; D perhaps matches TRBD1 (6 bases). Germline V lookup: CDR1 MNHNS, CDR2 SASEGT. V was clipped by 1 base and J by 3 bases, with 6 bases between them. The CDR3 runs 13 residues. This chain's CDR3 is CASSEDREETQYF. The CDR3 bases are TGTGCCAGCAGTGAAGACAGGGAAGAGACCCAGTACTTC.

The chain joins TRBV11-2 to TRBJ2-7; perhaps TRBD1 as D (5 bases). The CDR3 consists of 16 residues. With 1 base removed from V and 3 bases from J, the gap between germline ends came to 16 bases. The germline V gene encodes CDR1 SGHAT and CDR2 FQNNGV. The CDR3, as DNA: TGTGCCAGCAGCTTAGGGGCAGGGCCGAGCCTCTACGAGCAGTACTTC. Amino acid sequence: CASSLGAGPSLYEQYF.

DNA of the CDR3: TGTGCCAGCAGCTTGTCGCCGGCGTACATGGAAGCTTTCTTT. It encodes CASSLSPAYMEAFF. The chain combines TRBV5-5 with TRBJ1-1; D remains ambiguous. With 1 base removed from V and 8 bases from J, the gap between germline ends came to 15 bases. The CDR3 extends over 14 amino acids. CDR1 and CDR2 from the germline V gene are SGHKS and YYEKEE (reference sequence).

The V call is TRBV28, the J call TRBJ1-2, with D tentatively TRBD1 (5 bases). The V end was cut by 6 bases, the J end by 6 bases, with 17 bases between. This CDR3 has 14 amino acids. Germline CDR1 and CDR2: MDHEN and SYDVKM. The CDR3 sequence is CASSPLIGANGYTF. The CDR3 DNA reads TGTGCCAGCAGCCCCTTGATAGGGGCGAATGGCTACACCTTC.

This chain uses TRBV6-1 with TRBJ1-2; 8 positions match TRBD1. The CDR3 has 16 residues. Germline values: CDR1 MNHNS, CDR2 SASEGT. V lost 2 bases to trimming and J lost 4 bases; unmatched junction nucleotides: 9. CDR3 sequence reads: CASSEKRQGYPYGYTF. CDR3 sequence (DNA): TGTGCCAGCAGTGAAAAGCGACAGGGGTATCCCTATGGCTACACCTTC.

This clone came up once. The rearrangement uses TRBV19 and TRBJ2-4, with a weak D call TRBD2 (5 bases). V lost 4 bases to trimming and J lost 7 bases, with 14 bases between them. Germline CDR1 LNHDA, CDR2 SQIVND (reference sequence). The CDR3 consists of 14 residues. The CDR3 loop is CASSTARVQNIQYF. CDR3 DNA: TGTGCCAGTAGTACGGCGCGGGTCCAGAACATTCAGTACTTC. Using reference TRBV19 and TRBJ2-4 for the parts outside the CDR3, the full variable domain is DGGITQSPKYLFRKEGQNVTLSCEQNLNHDAMYWYRQDPGQGLRLIYYSQIVNDFQKGDIAEGYSVSREKKESFPLTVTSAQKNPTAFYLCASSTARVQNIQYFGAGTRLSVL.

V is TRBV4-1 and J is TRBJ2-2; 10 bases match TRBD2. Germline CDR1 reads MGHRA; CDR2 reads YSYEKL. Unmatched junction bases numbered 15, after V lost 0 bases and J lost 5 bases. The CDR3 spans 20 residues. This CDR3 reads CASSQEGPSGRTRRTGELFF. CDR3 nucleotide sequence: TGCGCCAGCAGCCAAGAAGGGCCTAGCGGGAGAACGAGACGAACCGGGGAGCTGTTTTTT.

The genes are TRBV2 and TRBJ2-3, with 11 bases lining up with TRBD2. Trimming took 6 bases from V and 3 from J; bases not matched to a gene: 5. Germline CDR1 reads SNHLY; CDR2 reads FYNNEI. The CDR3 is made up of 15 amino acids. CDR3 sequence: CASRGTSGMTDTQYF. CDR3 in DNA: TGTGCCAGCAGAGGGACTAGCGGTATGACAGATACGCAGTATTTT.

The rearrangement links TRBV13 to TRBJ2-1; 9 nucleotides agree with TRBD2. The CDR3 spans 15 residues. Germline CDR1 PRHDT, CDR2 FYEKMQ (reference sequence). J was trimmed by 6 bases and V by 5 bases; bases with no gene match: 8. Here the CDR3 reads CASSLRLAVLNEQFF. The CDR3 DNA reads as TGTGCCAGCAGCCTACGACTAGCGGTTCTCAATGAGCAGTTCTTC.

The chain employs TRBV27 and TRBJ2-3, with a tentative D call TRBD1 (5 bases). Between the trimmed V and J ends, which lost 3 bases and 1 base, there was a span of 11 bases. The germline V gene encodes CDR1 MNHEY and CDR2 SMNVEV (reference sequence). The CDR3 covers 15 residues. The CDR3 coding sequence is TGTGCCAGCAGTTTCCAGGGTGTTGGCACAGATACGCAGTATTTT. Amino acids: CASSFQGVGTDTQYF.

The chain links TRBV28 to TRBJ1-1, with a tentative D call TRBD1 (5 bases). Trimming shortened V by 5 bases and J by 0 bases, and 7 bases separated the two germline ends. CDR1 is MDHEN and CDR2 is SYDVKM in the germline V gene. This CDR3 region has 13 residues. The chain's CDR3 is CASSMGLNTEAFF. CDR3 DNA sequence: TGTGCCAGCAGTATGGGACTGAACACTGAAGCTTTCTTT.

On this clone: The sample has other DNA sequences that encode this CDR3 too. This chain connects TRBV27 to TRBJ2-7; the D is unclear. The CDR3 length is 14 residues. V was trimmed by 1 base and J by 2 bases, leaving 9 bases between them. Germline CDR1 reads MNHEY; CDR2 reads SMNVEV (reference sequence). DNA for the CDR3: TGTGCCAGCAGTTTATTAGGGCGCCCCTACGAGCAGTACTTC. Translation: CASSLLGRPYEQYF.

The rearrangement links TRBV13 to TRBJ2-7, with D possibly matching TRBD2 (6 bases). The germline V and J ends were trimmed by 0 bases and 7 bases, with 19 bases remaining between them. The CDR3 is made up of 16 amino acids. Germline CDR1 and CDR2: PRHDT and FYEKMQ (reference sequence). CDR3 nucleotide sequence: TGTGCCAGCAGCTTAGGACCTCCGATGACCGGGGGAGAGCAGTACTTC. Protein: CASSLGPPMTGGEQYF. The variable domain in full, with the rest retrieved from reference TRBV13 and TRBJ2-7, is AAGVIQSPRHLIKEKRETATLKCYPIPRHDTVYWYQQGPGQDPQFLISFYEKMQSDKGSIPDRFSAQQFSDYHSELNMSSLELGDSALYFCASSLGPPMTGGEQYFGPGTRLTVT.

There are a few counts of this clone. This chain links TRBV14 with TRBJ2-1, with TRBD1 identical over 12 bases. V was pared by 4 bases and J by 10 bases, with 8 bases of the junction left unmatched. CDR3 length: 15 residues. The V gene's germline CDR1 is SGHDN and CDR2 FVKESK. In DNA form, the CDR3 reads TGTGCCAGCAGCCGCCGGGACAGGGGGCTTCGGGAGCAGTTCTTC. This translates into CASSRRDRGLREQFF.

This chain links TRBV29-1 with TRBJ2-7; D call uncertain. V was cut by 3 bases and J by 0 bases, with 9 bases left in between. Per the germline V gene, CDR1 is SQVTM and CDR2 is ANQGSEA. The CDR3 extends over 13 amino acids. The CDR3 DNA is TGCAGCGTTGAGCTCCCAGGCTCCTACGAGCAGTACTTC. It codes for CSVELPGSYEQYF.

The chain has TRBV6-1 and TRBJ1-5, with D perhaps TRBD1 (6 bases). V was clipped by 6 bases and J by 3 bases, with 15 bases between them. The CDR3 totals 15 residues. Germline CDR1 reads MNHNS; CDR2 reads SASEGT. CDR3 sequence (DNA): TGTGCCAGCAGGCACGACAGGATGATCAATCAGCCCCAGCATTTT. This encodes CASRHDRMINQPQHF.

The chain couples TRBV19 to TRBJ2-1, with 10 bases that match TRBD2. The germline V gene encodes CDR1 LNHDA and CDR2 SQIVND (reference sequence). Germline trimming cut 2 bases from V and 6 bases from J; bases unmatched to any gene: 16. The CDR3 runs to 19 residues. Here the CDR3 reads CASSIWAASGSKVRNEQFF. The CDR3 nucleotides are TGTGCCAGTAGTATATGGGCGGCTAGCGGGAGTAAAGTGCGCAATGAGCAGTTCTTC.

A word on this clone: The sample holds other DNA sequences that translate to the same CDR3. This chain's CDR3 is CASRPTSGTYNEQFF. The CDR3 DNA is TGTGCCAGCAGACCCACTAGCGGAACCTACAATGAGCAGTTCTTC. The chain recombines TRBV27 with TRBJ2-1; TRBD2 matches at 8 bases. V trimming: 6 bases; J trimming: 2 bases; junction bases outside the gene matches: 6. The CDR3 has 15 residues. Germline CDR1 MNHEY, CDR2 SMNVEV (reference sequence).

This clone was seen once. The V call is TRBV11-2, the J call TRBJ1-1, with TRBD1 identical over 7 bases. The CDR3 is 11 residues long. CDR1 and CDR2 from the germline V gene are SGHAT and FQNNGV. Written as DNA, the CDR3 is TGTGGGACAGGTTGGAACACTGAAGCTTTCTTT. It is translated as CGTGWNTEAFF.

The chain links TRBV4-3 to TRBJ2-2; no firm D call. V lost 0 bases, J lost 6 bases, and 8 bases lay in between. Germline-derived CDR1 and CDR2 are LGHNA and YSLEER. The CDR3 sequence is 14 residues long. The CDR3 here is CASSQDEMSGELFF. The CDR3 region has the DNA TGCGCCAGCAGCCAAGATGAAATGTCCGGGGAGCTGTTTTTT.